The rows below give T cell receptor beta chains drawn from one sample of a study of cytomegalovirus exposure and HLA in healthy donors. Profiling relied on immunoSEQ multiplex PCR, and the TCRdb table lists in-frame clones only, not all of them. In the table there are 150,000 to 180,000 clones, nearly 80% of which are singletons. The sample taken for sequencing was PBMCs. The origin of the receptors is a man aged 30 to 39 in good health and CMV-seropositive. The CDR3 runs from the conserved cysteine through the conserved F or W. D genes are given only for firm matches. Clone size is given for some rows only: seen once, a few or many times, or a class if the clone is expanded.

-,TRBJ2-7,-,TRBV18,CASSPRQIYEQYF,TGTGCCAGCTCACCGAGACAGATCTACGAGCAGTACTTC
TRBD1,TRBJ2-7,-,TRBV2,CASSDQDRGYEQYF,TGTGCCAGCAGTGATCAGGACAGGGGCTACGAGCAGTACTTC
TRBD2,TRBJ2-3,once,TRBV11-3,CASSLGLRTTDTQYF,TGTGCCAGCAGCTTGGGACTAAGGACAACAGATACGCAGTATTTT
TRBD2,TRBJ2-7,-,TRBV7-2,CASSPGAGGSYEQYF,TGTGCCAGCAGCCCCGGAGCGGGGGGGTCCTACGAGCAGTACTTC
-,TRBJ2-7,-,TRBV27,CASSIEGLGYEQYF,TGTGCCAGCAGCATAGAGGGATTGGGCTACGAGCAGTACTTC
TRBD1,TRBJ2-5,-,TRBV6-1,CASSEEFWTGGGETQYF,TGTGCCAGCAGTGAAGAGTTCTGGACAGGGGGCGGCGAGACCCAGTACTTC
TRBD1,TRBJ1-2,-,TRBV28,CASSSTGTGYGYTF,TGTGCCAGCAGTTCTACGGGGACAGGGTATGGCTACACCTTC
-,TRBJ2-5,-,TRBV11-1,CASSLAGHRTQYF,TGTGCCAGCAGCTTAGCGGGACACCGCACCCAGTACTTC
TRBD1,TRBJ1-1,-,TRBV6-5,CASRDRETTEAFF,TGTGCCAGCAGGGACAGGGAAACCACTGAAGCTTTCTTT
TRBD1,TRBJ1-2,-,TRBV28,CASSLMGQGRNYGYTF,TGTGCCAGCAGTTTAATGGGACAGGGCCGTAACTATGGCTACACCTTC
-,TRBJ2-3,-,TRBV5-1,CASSLDSTADTQYF,TGCGCCAGCAGCTTGGATTCTACGGCAGATACGCAGTATTTT
TRBD1,TRBJ2-1,-,TRBV5-1,CASSCWGAGQGCLEQFF,TGCGCCAGCAGCTGCTGGGGGGCGGGACAGGGGTGTCTTGAGCAGTTCTTC
TRBD2,TRBJ2-1,-,TRBV5-4,CASSFGLAGGAYNEQFF,TGTGCCAGCAGCTTCGGACTAGCGGGAGGGGCGTACAATGAGCAGTTCTTC
TRBD2,TRBJ2-7,-,TRBV18,CASSRSGKSYEQYF,TGTGCCAGCTCACGCAGCGGGAAGTCCTACGAGCAGTACTTC
TRBD1,TRBJ2-7,-,TRBV10-3,CAISESVTGGSYEQYF,TGTGCCATCAGTGAGTCGGTGACAGGGGGTTCCTACGAGCAGTACTTC
TRBD2,TRBJ2-3,-,TRBV5-8,CASSYTSGPDTQYF,TGTGCCAGCAGCTACACTAGCGGCCCAGATACGCAGTATTTT
-,TRBJ1-5,-,TRBV6-6,CASSYSAEYQPQHF,TGTGCCAGCAGTTACTCGGCGGAATACCAGCCCCAGCATTTT
TRBD1,TRBJ1-4,-,TRBV19,CASSIDRVRDEKLFF,TGTGCCAGTAGTATCGACAGGGTTAGAGATGAAAAACTGTTTTTT
TRBD1,TRBJ1-2,-,TRBV5-4,CASSGLTGGETNYGYTF,TGTGCCAGCAGCGGCTTGACAGGGGGCGAGACTAACTATGGCTACACCTTC
-,TRBJ1-5,-,TRBV7-2,CASSGGQAFGPQHF,TGTGCCAGCAGCGGCGGGCAGGCTTTCGGCCCCCAGCATTTT
-,TRBJ1-2,once,TRBV28,CASSKQLGKYYGYTF,TGTGCCAGCAGCAAACAGCTCGGGAAATACTATGGCTACACCTTC
TRBD2,TRBJ2-3,-,TRBV5-1,CASSGTSGRSDTQYF,TGCGCCAGCAGCGGGACTAGCGGGAGGAGTGATACGCAGTATTTT
-,TRBJ2-7,-,TRBV27,CASSLLGDLGAQYF,TGTGCCAGCAGTTTACTTGGGGATTTGGGAGCGCAGTACTTC
-,TRBJ2-7,-,TRBV1,CTSSQDRTGGSGEQYF,TGCACCAGCAGCCAAGATAGAACAGGGGGCTCAGGAGAGCAGTACTTC
-,TRBJ2-2,once,TRBV5-4,CASLAGNSNTGELFF,TGTGCCAGCCTTGCGGGTAACTCGAACACCGGGGAGCTGTTTTTT
-,TRBJ1-1,-,TRBV30,CAWSEPSRPGTTEAFF,TGTGCCTGGAGTGAGCCTTCCCGGCCAGGTACCACTGAAGCTTTCTTT
-,TRBJ2-7,-,TRBV6-1,CASSPRQFKSYEQYF,TGTGCCAGCAGCCCTAGACAGTTCAAAAGCTACGAGCAGTACTTC
-,TRBJ2-7,-,TRBV1,CTSSQIGRTSGSVEQYF,TGCACCAGCAGCCAGATTGGTAGGACTAGCGGGAGTGTGGAGCAGTACTTC
-,TRBJ1-1,-,TRBV28,CASSLLGEVRSTEAFF,TGTGCCAGCAGTTTACTTGGGGAGGTAAGGTCCACTGAAGCTTTCTTT
-,TRBJ2-5,-,TRBV2,CASSPQGGKETQYF,TGTGCCAGCAGTCCCCAGGGGGGAAAGGAGACCCAGTACTTC
TRBD1,TRBJ2-7,once,TRBV19,CASSAGGYLYEQYF,TGTGCCAGTAGTGCAGGGGGCTACTTGTACGAGCAGTACTTC
TRBD1,TRBJ2-1,-,TRBV28,CASSSQGAYNEQFF,TGTGCCAGCAGTTCCCAGGGGGCCTACAATGAGCAGTTCTTC
-,TRBJ2-6,-,TRBV9,CASSVAGRWGANVLTF,TGTGCCAGCAGCGTAGCAGGGCGCTGGGGGGCCAACGTCCTGACTTTC
TRBD1,TRBJ2-5,-,TRBV30,CACYSYRGRESKTQYF,TGTGCCTGTTACTCGTACAGGGGGCGCGAATCAAAGACCCAGTACTTC
-,TRBJ2-2,-,TRBV27,CASRPVLTGELFF,TGTGCCAGCAGGCCGGTTTTAACCGGGGAGCTGTTTTTT
TRBD2,TRBJ2-2,-,TRBV19,CASRLAGGPIGELFF,TGTGCCAGCCGACTAGCGGGAGGGCCGATCGGGGAGCTGTTTTTT
-,TRBJ2-7,once,TRBV23-1,CASSSRVREQYF,TGCGCCAGCAGTTCCAGGGTTCGGGAGCAGTACTTC
-,TRBJ2-3,few,TRBV6-5,CASCPAEADTQYF,TGTGCCTCCTGCCCCGCGGAAGCAGATACGCAGTATTTT
-,TRBJ1-1,-,TRBV28,CASRYTGNTEAFF,TGTGCCAGCAGGTACACGGGGAACACTGAAGCTTTCTTT
TRBD1,TRBJ2-2,-,TRBV5-1,CASRLGTENTGELFF,TGCGCCAGCAGACTCGGGACAGAGAACACCGGGGAGCTGTTTTTT
-,TRBJ1-3,-,TRBV29-1,CSVGAQAGNTIYF,TGCAGCGTTGGAGCCCAGGCTGGAAACACCATATATTTT
TRBD1,TRBJ2-7,few,TRBV4-2,CASSQGQAPYEQYF,TGTGCCAGCAGCCAGGGACAGGCGCCCTACGAGCAGTACTTC
-,TRBJ1-3,-,TRBV30,CAWSARRGSGNTIYF,TGTGCCTGGAGCGCCCGCCGGGGCTCTGGAAACACCATATATTTT
TRBD1,TRBJ2-2,-,TRBV5-6,CASSWRDRGTSGELFF,TGTGCCAGCAGCTGGCGGGACAGGGGGACTTCCGGGGAGCTGTTTTTT
TRBD1,TRBJ2-1,-,TRBV29-1,CSVGQGLGYEQFF,TGCAGCGTTGGACAGGGCTTGGGGTATGAGCAGTTCTTC
-,TRBJ1-3,-,TRBV6-5,CARRRLPRVTIYF,TGTGCCCGTCGGAGGCTGCCGCGGGTCACCATATATTTT
-,TRBJ2-6,-,TRBV6-5,CASSTGGANVLTF,TGTGCCAGCAGTACGGGTGGGGCCAACGTCCTGACTTTC
TRBD1,TRBJ1-2,once,TRBV5-1,CASSVADRVYGYTF,TGCGCCAGCAGCGTGGCAGACAGGGTTTATGGCTACACCTTC
TRBD2,TRBJ2-7,-,TRBV11-2,CASSFLAENYEQYF,TGTGCCAGCAGCTTCCTAGCGGAGAACTACGAGCAGTACTTC
TRBD1,TRBJ2-3,-,TRBV2,CASRELTTGGRSDTQYF,TGTGCCAGCAGGGAACTAACCACAGGGGGCCGATCAGATACGCAGTATTTT
-,TRBJ2-4,-,TRBV5-6,CASSFWQKVAKNIQYF,TGTGCCAGCAGCTTTTGGCAGAAAGTAGCCAAAAACATTCAGTACTTC
-,TRBJ1-3,-,TRBV7-3,CASSPNPGVHSGNTIYF,TGTGCCAGCAGCCCAAACCCAGGTGTTCACTCTGGAAACACCATATATTTT
-,TRBJ2-3,-,TRBV5-6,CASSSYTDTQYF,TGTGCCAGCAGCTCCTACACAGATACGCAGTATTTT
TRBD2,TRBJ2-7,-,TRBV4-2,CASSQGINWREDPLYEQYF,TGTGCCAGCAGCCAAGGAATTAATTGGCGGGAGGACCCCCTCTACGAGCAGTACTTC
TRBD1,TRBJ1-1,-,TRBV5-1,CASSWGRDRVNTEAFF,TGCGCCAGCAGCTGGGGACGGGACAGGGTGAACACTGAAGCTTTCTTT
-,TRBJ2-7,-,TRBV4-1,CASSQDEARGSYEQYF,TGCGCCAGCAGCCAAGATGAGGCCAGGGGATCCTACGAGCAGTACTTC
TRBD1,TRBJ1-5,once,TRBV5-1,CASSLEGQNNQPQHF,TGCGCCAGCAGCTTGGAGGGACAGAACAATCAGCCCCAGCATTTT